This TCR beta chain is drawn from a study of CD8 T cell repertoires and HIV-1 epitope variants (dated by TCRdb to the early 2020s). Broadly, across the study: T cells were stimulated in separate culture wells with each of twenty-five peptides representing autologous and known Gag and Nef epitope variants. T cells were enriched using the EasySep Human T Cell Enrichment Kit and then co-cultured with an equal number of autologous T cell-negative cells acting as antigen-presenting cells. Control conditions included a CMV, EBV and flu peptide pool, the Ebola AY9 epitope as negative control, and a no-peptide well. Running each culture condition in triplicate, except for one peptide done in duplicate, gave a total of 83 T cell cultures. Tested epitopes included three Gag epitope families and Nef HW9 and YT9. Cultures ran for about eleven days in IMDM with gentamicin, with half-media changes on days 3 and 7 adding IL-2, IL-7 and IL-15. An aliquot of 1M T cells was set aside as an uncultured baseline condition, separate from the approximately 91 T cell cultures. Points the paper makes about the study in general: The assay could identify only TCR beta chains and pointed to proliferation in response to antigen, not to T cell function or cytokine profile. Nine antigen-specific TCR beta clonotypes were identified, of which more than five appeared to be cross-reactive for autologous or known escape epitope variants. The Nef KF9 family was recognized by five clonotypes and the HW9 family by one, and no responses to the TAALDMSHF plasma variant were observed.

A remark on this clone: The target of this receptor is not known. Base qualities are not at hand, and no much larger clone is one base apart.

Inclusive of the bounding cysteine and phenylalanine, the CDR3 is 13 residues long. CDR3 DNA is the only sequence kept; it has 39 bases, read in frame from the first base. Looking up the germline V gene (reference sequence) yields CDR1 PRHDT and CDR2 FYEKMQ. Trimming costs V 5 bases and J 4 bases, and their ends lie 9 bases apart. The immunoSEQ platform was used to sequence TCR beta CDR3 regions at survey depth. The QIAamp DNA micro kit was used to extract genomic DNA from every cultured and uncultured CD8+ T cell population. The authors' analysis ran thus. Samples with under 5,000 productive reads were excluded, and this exclusion removed about 6.5% of the roughly 80 HIV peptide-stimulated cultures. Sequences were trimmed to CDR3 by a MANAFEST web app, and nonproductive sequences, CDR3s under 5 amino acids, and sequences not starting with C or ending with F/W were removed. To count as antigen-specific, a clonotype had to be expanded in at least 2 of 3 replicates compared with the no-peptide control at FDR 0.01, and only within one epitope family. Specific clonotypes also needed at least fivefold higher frequency than in wells stimulated with peptides from other epitope families. In TCRdb, the immuneACCESS table is reduced to in-frame sequences with V and J assigned. These tables do not hold every clone; where another copy was compared, an unresolved V gene accounts for under half, and the others remain unexplained. V, J and clone size derive from that table, while D and trimming were established from the DNA sequence. Recorded for this sample are 4,500 to 7,000 clones; under 80% of them occurred a single time. Roughly 41% of the sample rests with the top ten.

The EasySep Human CD8+ T Cell Enrichment Kit was used on day 10 to isolate CD8+ T cells from every culture. Material for sequencing was cultured CD8+ T cells derived from PBMCs. The sequence was collected from a male donor with HIV. Recombination joined TRBV13 with TRBJ2-1, and perhaps TRBD2 as D gene, on 5 matching bases. The bases read TGTGCCAGCAGCCCCAGGAGGTACAATGAGCAGTTCTTC. This is translated as CASSPRRYNEQFF.